The present TCR beta chain was sequenced within a study of cytomegalovirus exposure and HLA in healthy donors (dated by TCRdb to between 2016 and 2019). As for the study more broadly: According to an earlier analysis of around 600 of the donors, about 179 million T cells yielded roughly 110 million unique TCR beta sequences and around 300 Gb of sequence data. About 310 gigabases of sequencing data and tens of millions of unique TCR sequences were included in an early release covering about 700 HLA-typed donors. The genetic ancestry cluster associated with self-reported Caucasian donors included around four fifths of the 300 to 450 genotyped donors. The study aimed to test whether signatures of past pathogen exposure could be identified by cataloging public T cell receptors. Using immunosequencing, the study profiled T cell repertoires from around 680 subjects and related those repertoires to cytomegalovirus serostatus. Besides the first cohort of about 730 subjects, a separate validation cohort made up of 120 different subjects was used. The study combined high-throughput TCR immunosequencing, statistical association of individual TCRs with disease status, and machine learning to predict cytomegalovirus infection status. A later analysis re-examined previously published TCR beta repertoires from more than 550 donors and added high-resolution HLA genotyping to investigate patterns of TCR occurrence. In the later analysis, no new phenotypic data were used to find candidate immune exposures; instead, reliance was placed on TCR beta sequences and their occurrence across donors. An earlier analysis of about 620 of the donors applied high-throughput TCR beta sequencing to assess whether each TCR beta V gene segment acted as functional or pseudogenic. Donor age, sex, ethnicity and CMV serostatus were compiled alongside the repertoire data. A later genetic analysis took genome-wide SNP genotypes for 398 of the 666 donors and used that subset as a discovery cohort. All discovery cohort repertoires had been generated using a single sequencing platform. HLA typing included class I and class II loci at four-digit resolution. Typing coverage differed by locus: A, B, C, DRB1 and DQB1 were typed in roughly 620-630 donors, DQA1 in 500 to 550, DPA1 in 600 to 610, and DPB1 in just under 490. Because of strong linkage in the cohort, roughly five DR-DQ haplotypes were treated as single units for association and clustering. Across approximately 420 genotyped donors of the cohort, an average of 235,054 unique TCR beta nucleotide sequences per donor were sequenced, and approximately 17% of those sequences were non-productive. Paper-wide results and their limitations: In a later genetic analysis, fewer N-insertions in productive TCRs were reported among donors in an Asian-associated ancestry cluster than the roughly 710-donor mean. The cohort was sequenced for TCR beta chains only, and without alpha or paired-chain data the features that could be detected were limited. Strong co-occurrence of HLA alleles, especially DR and DQ, made assigning TCR associations to individual alleles difficult. V-gene and J-gene trimming of TCR beta chains was associated with a missense DCLRE1C variant in a later genetic analysis, and the association was replicated in an independent cohort. In an earlier analysis of some 500 of the donors, most TCR beta V segments were observed in productive rearrangements about 87% or about 30% of the time, broadly matching IMGT annotations. Sequencing depth was assumed to be roughly uniform across donors in the presence/absence analyses, though that assumption may not hold. In a later analysis, most CMV-associated TCR beta chains were found to appear HLA-restricted, with HLA associations seemingly driven largely by CMV exposure. Three of the identified cytomegalovirus-associated TCR beta chains were confirmed in vitro to be specific for cytomegalovirus antigens. Linkage disequilibrium might explain the correlated functional status among segregating V segments, but an unknown experimental factor could not be ruled out. It was suggested by the authors that the approach could potentially be generalized to other disease states and immunological phenotypes. A later analysis reported that several top co-occurrence clusters appeared linked to parvovirus B19, influenza, CMV and Epstein-Barr virus. For the cohort, immune exposure information was limited to CMV serostatus. A cluster of highly shared sequence variants was judged likely to be a technical artifact of the sequencing pipeline. Some IMGT-functional V segments, including TRBV6-2 and TRBV6-3, could not be told apart with the 87-base-pair reads, so those segments were excluded. In a later analysis, the rate of TCR association differed among HLA loci, with DRB1 alleles having the most associated TCRs and HLA-C alleles having the fewest. In a later analysis, HLA-associated TCR beta chains were found to be more clonally expanded and to have lower generation probabilities than equally common non-associated chains. Specific HLA alleles were associated with roughly 16,000 TCR beta sequences at a false discovery rate of 0.05 in a later analysis. A further reported finding was that TCR beta sequences accurately predicted the HLA-A and HLA-B alleles for most subjects in the first cohort. Because counts were too low, roughly 16 rarely observed V segments, including chromosome 9 orphons, were excluded from the earlier analysis of some 540 of the donors. Cytomegalovirus status was reported to be diagnosed by the classifier with high specificity and sensitivity in both the original and validation cohorts. Most TCR sequences were observed very rarely across donors, whereas some public TCRs were present in many individuals. HLA typing was unavailable for some donors at each locus, so association tests used only the typed subset. The study gave a list of 150 to 200 TCR beta chains associated with cytomegalovirus.

This clone was seen more than once but under ten times. Its antigen is not yet known. Base qualities were left out, and no much larger clone turns up one base away. CDR1 and CDR2, per the germline V gene, are SGHTA and FQGNSA. The CDR3 starts with the cysteine, ends with the phenylalanine, and has 15 residues. The read is trimmed to its CDR3 DNA, 45 bases read in frame from base 1. The junction carries 16 bases between V and J, which are trimmed by 5 bases and 5 bases respectively. The cohort consisted of fewer than 700 healthy bone marrow donors. At the time of sampling, all cohort members were nominally healthy, though unrecorded immune exposures were likely present. The donor tested CMV seronegative, placing the donor among the 350 or so seronegative members of the cohort. A peripheral blood sample was collected from each donor, and TCR beta sequencing was performed on peripheral blood mononuclear cells. Genomic DNA was extracted from the blood cell samples with the Qiagen DNeasy Blood Extraction Kit.

The library relied on the immunoSEQ multiplex PCR assay. A mixture of 60 forward primers for TCR Vbeta segments and 13 reverse primers for TCR Jbeta segments was used in the multiplex PCR. A multiplex PCR assay on genomic DNA amplified the CDR3 region of rearranged TCR beta genes. Amplified TCR beta libraries were sequenced as 87-base-pair reads on the Illumina HiSeq System. On the study's bioinformatics: A later analysis tallied around 80 million unique TCR beta chains across the 650 to 750 repertoires, and some 12 million of those chains were shared by two or more donors. A nearest-neighbor algorithm error-corrected the raw reads and collapsed the reads into unique sequences, merging closely related sequences to remove PCR and sequencing errors. V, D and J gene segments were assigned by aligning CDR3 sequences to IMGT reference sequences. For a sequence to be retained, a match of at least six nucleotides to both a V gene segment and a J gene segment was required. A rearrangement was called productive if the CDR3 had no stop codons and remained in frame with V and J, and every other rearrangement was called non-productive. Following IMGT convention, CDR3 was defined as the stretch from the second conserved V-encoded cysteine to the conserved J-encoded phenylalanine. The earlier analysis of about 570 of the donors excluded any sequence lacking an unambiguous match to a single V gene segment. In an earlier analysis of around 600 of the donors, V segments were called functional above 56.7% productive rearrangements and were called segregating when the between-donor standard deviation exceeded 5%. A statistical classification framework was built for diagnosing cytomegalovirus status from the catalog of TCR beta chain sequences. In a later analysis, V and J genes were assigned by comparing TCR nucleotide sequences against IMGT/GENE-DB human TR gene sequences. A later analysis assigned CDR3 sequences and most-parsimonious VDJ recombination scenarios with the TCRdist pipeline. A later analysis defined each TCR beta chain by its CDR3 amino acid sequence plus V-gene family, and excluded reads lacking a unique V-gene family. As a way to deal with suspected cross-contamination and a sequencing artifact, a later analysis dropped under 600 nucleotide sequences that were highly shared and had low generation probability. In a later analysis, a clonal expansion index was calculated for each public chain from normalized within-repertoire ranks of inferred template counts. Generation probabilities in a later analysis came from a VDJ recombination model fitted to out-of-frame rearrangements, and those results were checked against IGoR. A later analysis scored TCR-TCR, TCR-HLA and TCR-CMV co-occurrence with hypergeometric tests, applying a repertoire-size bias correction to TCR pairs. A later analysis estimated false discovery rates by permuting HLA or CMV assignments 20 times. A later analysis grouped co-occurring TCRs with DBSCAN, adding TCRdist sequence similarity when clustering within HLA-allele-positive subsets. Co-occurrence clustering excluded repertoires with fewer than 30,000 or more than 120,000 public chains, plus five with anomalous nucleotide sharing. TCRdb mirrors the immuneACCESS table, restricted to in-frame sequences. Some clones are absent from its copies; in checked studies, under half trace to an unresolved V gene, and the reason for the others is unknown. V, J and clone size were drawn from that table, and D and trimming were deduced from the DNA. The sample includes 170,000 or so clones, with 60% to 80% observed a single time. The ten largest clones take up about 2.4% of the sample.

Sequencing used PBMCs. The sequence joins TRBV7-2 to TRBJ2-1; TRBD1 is a weak D gene call, 6 bases matching. This clonotype was obtained from a man in his sixties in good health and CMV-seronegative. The sequenced DNA is TGTGCCAGCAGCCGCTCACGACAGGCTAACAATGAGCAGTTCTTC. This is translated as CASSRSRQANNEQFF.